These 16 T cell receptor beta chains originate from one sample sequenced in a study of T cells in narcolepsy (dated by TCRdb to 2016 to 2018). The library was made by the immunoSEQ multiplex PCR assay. Drawn from immuneACCESS, this table holds only the in-frame rearrangements with V and J called that TCRdb kept. Clones are partly lost; checked studies trace under half to an unresolved V gene and leave the rest unexplained. This sample gives approximately 35,000 clones in total; 81% of them show up just once. The ten largest clones represent around 2.5% of the sample. Sequencing used memory (CD45RA-) CD4+ T cells from blood. The sample's cell subset or site label is to be understood as: memory T cells sorted ex vivo from peripheral blood. The receptors shown here come from a human donor in good health.

This clone was observed a handful of times. The chain links TRBV2 to TRBJ2-2; D is possibly TRBD2 (5 bases). The length of the CDR3 is 12 residues. Germline CDR1 and CDR2: SNHLY and FYNNEI. Trimming shortened V by 8 bases and J by 6 bases, and 10 bases separated the two germline ends. CDR3: CASWSGAGELFF. DNA of the CDR3: TGTGCCAGCTGGTCCGGGGCCGGGGAGCTGTTTTTT. Complete variable domain (other parts from reference TRBV2 and TRBJ2-2): EPEVTQTPSHQVTQMGQEVILRCVPISNHLYFYWYRQILGQKVEFLVSFYNNEISEKSEIFDDQFSVERPDGSNFTLKIRSTKLEDSAMYFCASWSGAGELFFGEGSRLTVL.

The chain uses TRBV11-3 and TRBJ1-5; D gene ambiguous. Per germline, CDR1 SGHNT and CDR2 YENEEA. Deletions cut 2 bases from V and 4 bases from J, with 6 bases between. The CDR3 consists of 13 residues. CDR3 nucleotide sequence: TGTGCCAGCAGCTTAAGGAGGAATCAGCCCCAGCATTTT. This codes for CASSLRRNQPQHF.

This rearrangement joins TRBV6-1 to TRBJ2-1; D is unresolved. This CDR3 region has 12 residues. V shed 6 bases and J shed 16 bases, with 19 bases lying between them. Germline values: CDR1 MNHNS, CDR2 SASEGT. CDR3 DNA: TGTGCCAGCAGCATCGTTGGCACCGCGCTTTTCTTC. It translates to CASSIVGTALFF.

The rearrangement joins TRBV7-2 to TRBJ2-5; the D gene could be TRBD1 or TRBD2 (5 bases each). CDR3 length equals 14 residues. Germline V gives CDR1 SGHTA, CDR2 FQGNSA. Trimming pared 5 bases from V and 3 bases from J, leaving 13 bases between. This CDR3 is CASSPRMGEETQYF. CDR3 DNA sequence: TGTGCCAGCAGCCCCCGGATGGGGGAAGAGACCCAGTACTTC.

V is TRBV5-5 and J is TRBJ1-1; 8 bases map to TRBD1. V was clipped by 0 bases and J by 2 bases; unmatched bases: 6. Germline V lookup: CDR1 SGHKS, CDR2 YYEKEE (reference sequence). The CDR3 is 16 amino acids. CDR3 sequence: CASSLDTGQANTEAFF. The CDR3 DNA reads TGTGCCAGCAGCTTGGATACGGGACAGGCTAACACTGAAGCTTTCTTT.

The V call is TRBV5-6, the J call TRBJ2-1; possible D gene TRBD1, 6 bases. Looked up from germline, CDR1 is SGHDT and CDR2 is YYEEEE. V lost 2 bases to trimming and J lost 2 bases, with 8 bases between them. The CDR3 is 14 residues long. The DNA for the CDR3 is TGTGCCAGCAGCTTCCCAGGGGCCTACAATGAGCAGTTCTTC. It specifies CASSFPGAYNEQFF.

The chain combines TRBV7-2 with TRBJ2-1; D ambiguous. The germline V gene has CDR1 SGHTA and CDR2 FQGNSA. The CDR3 has 14 amino acids. V lost 0 bases to trimming and J lost 6 bases, with 9 bases between them. The DNA for the CDR3 is TGTGCCAGCAGCTTAGCAAAGTTACTCAATGAGCAGTTCTTC. Amino acids: CASSLAKLLNEQFF.

This clone has just a few counts. The CDR3 is CASSGALLRGNYGYTF. The CDR3 DNA reads TGTGCCAGCAGTGGAGCCCTCCTTCGGGGAAACTATGGCTACACCTTC. The chain carries TRBV6-1 and TRBJ1-2; no definite D call. The CDR3 runs to 16 residues. Trimming stripped 4 bases from V and 2 bases from J, with 17 bases between. Germline loops: CDR1 MNHNS, CDR2 SASEGT.

The CDR3 sequence is CASRGQGKPYNEQFF. DNA of the CDR3: TGTGCCAGCAGGGGACAGGGGAAACCCTACAATGAGCAGTTCTTC. The chain carries TRBV2 and TRBJ2-1; TRBD1 aligns across 10 bases. The germline V gene encodes CDR1 SNHLY and CDR2 FYNNEI. V was clipped by 6 bases and J by 2 bases; unmatched bases: 4. The CDR3 is 15 amino acids.

This chain connects TRBV7-6 to TRBJ2-1, with a tentative D call TRBD2 (7 bases). The ends were cut back, 5 bases at V and 0 bases at J, with 23 bases in the middle. This CDR3 contains 19 residues. Germline V gene sequence: CDR1 SGHVS, CDR2 FNYEAQ. CDR3 protein: CASSALGPGGQSSYNEQFF. The CDR3 DNA sequence: TGTGCCAGCAGCGCCTTGGGCCCGGGGGGACAAAGCTCCTACAATGAGCAGTTCTTC.

V is TRBV5-4 and J is TRBJ2-1, with D unclear. The CDR3 consists of 13 residues. CDR1 and CDR2 from the germline V gene are SGHNT and YYREEE (reference sequence). V dropped 1 base and J dropped 5 bases, with 7 bases sitting between them. The CDR3 DNA reads TGTGCCAGCAGCTTGACCCTAGACAATGAGCAGTTCTTC. Its protein is CASSLTLDNEQFF.

As regards this clone: The junction and the germline gene differ at one end; a read error may be behind it. Other DNA sequences in the same sample also yield this CDR3. V usage is TRBV30 and J usage is TRBJ2-2; tentatively, D is TRBD1 or TRBD2 (5 bases each). Germline V gene data show CDR1 as GTSNPN and CDR2 as SVGIG (reference sequence). The CDR3 length is 17 residues. CDR3 loop: CAWKDLSGPRTTGELFF. The CDR3 region has the DNA TGTGCCTGGAAAGATTTGTCGGGACCGCGAACAACCGGGGAGCTGTTTTTC.

V is TRBV5-1 and J is TRBJ2-1, with D possibly matching TRBD2 (6 bases). The V end was cut by 6 bases, the J end by 0 bases, with 16 bases between. CDR1 is SGHRS and CDR2 is YFSETQ in the germline V gene. CDR3 length: 16 amino acids. This CDR3 is CASTQSSVSSYNEQFF. DNA for the CDR3: TGCGCCAGCACCCAGTCTAGCGTCAGCTCCTACAATGAGCAGTTCTTC.

The rearrangement links TRBV6-5 to TRBJ2-5; D is undetermined. The V and J ends lost 0 bases and 3 bases respectively, with 14 bases between them. The CDR3 totals 16 residues. The germline V gene has CDR1 MNHEY and CDR2 SVGAGI. The CDR3 reads CASSYSGGRPEETQYF. CDR3 sequence (DNA): TGTGCCAGCAGTTACTCAGGCGGTAGACCTGAAGAGACCCAGTACTTC.

This clone was seen more than once but under ten times. The V and J genes are TRBV7-3 and TRBJ2-6, with 7 bases fitting TRBD1. The CDR3 runs 18 residues. Trimming took 0 bases from V and 0 from J; bases not matched to a gene: 5. Germline assignment: CDR1 SGHTA and CDR2 FQGTGA. CDR3 bases: TGTGCCAGCAGCTTAACCGGGACAGCTCTCTCTGGGGCCAACGTCCTGACTTTC. Residues: CASSLTGTALSGANVLTF. The variable domain in full, with the rest retrieved from reference TRBV7-3 and TRBJ2-6, is GAGVSQTPSNKVTEKGKYVELRCDPISGHTALYWYRQSLGQGPEFLIYFQGTGAADDSGLPNDRFFAVRPEGSVSTLKIQRTERGDSAVYLCASSLTGTALSGANVLTFGAGSRLTVL.

The chain links TRBV6-1 to TRBJ2-3; no clear D. Germline V CDR1 and CDR2: MNHNS, SASEGT. Trimming cost V 8 bases and J 5 bases, with 11 bases left between them. The CDR3 consists of 12 residues. CDR3 coding DNA: TGTGCCAGCCATTCTCAGTTAGATACGCAGTATTTT. It encodes CASHSQLDTQYF.